The 9 T cell receptor beta chains presented below share a single source sample, sequenced in a study of OX40 agonist ivuxolimab in advanced cancers. Repertoires were generated with immunoSEQ multiplex PCR, while TCRdb's copy carries only in-frame clones and drops some. The sample holds approximately 58,000 clones, approximately 90% seen once. The sample consisted of CD4+ or CD8+ T cells sorted from blood, taken in a trial of the OX40 agonist ivuxolimab. The source of these receptors is an adult with an advanced solid tumor such as melanoma, head and neck, liver or kidney cancer.

The chain recombines TRBV28 with TRBJ1-1; TRBD1 aligns across 7 bases. Unmatched junction bases numbered 6, after V lost 3 bases and J lost 5 bases. The CDR3 spans 14 residues. The V gene's germline CDR1 is MDHEN and CDR2 SYDVKM. CDR3 sequence: CASSLGQGGTEAFF. CDR3 sequence (DNA): TGTGCCAGCAGTTTGGGCCAGGGGGGGACTGAAGCTTTCTTT. Full variable domain (missing parts from reference TRBV28 and TRBJ1-1): DVKVTQSSRYLVKRTGEKVFLECVQDMDHENMFWYRQDPGLGLRLIYFSYDVKMKEKGDIPEGYSVSREKKERFSLILESASTNQTSMYLCASSLGQGGTEAFFGQGTRLTVV.

The chain couples TRBV5-8 to TRBJ1-3, with D unclear. V was shortened by 2 bases and J by 5 bases, with 14 bases between the two germline ends. Germline CDR1 is SGHTS and CDR2 is YDEGEE. CDR3 length equals 15 residues. CDR3 bases: TGTGCCAGCAGCTTCGAAGCCCGGGCGCGAAACACCATATATTTT. Encoded protein: CASSFEARARNTIYF.

The chain joins TRBV29-1 to TRBJ2-3; weak D call: TRBD1 (6 bases). V was shortened by 7 bases and J by 5 bases, with 16 bases between the two germline ends. Per the germline V gene, CDR1 is SQVTM and CDR2 is ANQGSEA. The CDR3 totals 13 residues. CDR3 DNA sequence: TGCAGCGCCGCCGGGACAAGCGTAGATACGCAGTATTTT. Residues: CSAAGTSVDTQYF.

This chain joins TRBV10-3 and TRBJ2-1; D gene uncertain. This CDR3 has 13 residues. Germline V gives CDR1 ENHRY, CDR2 SYGVKD. Trimming cost V 0 bases and J 8 bases, with 8 bases left between them. CDR3 protein: CAISESGGDEQFF. CDR3 bases: TGTGCCATCAGTGAGTCAGGTGGCGATGAGCAGTTCTTC.

The genes are TRBV18 and TRBJ2-7; 9 nucleotides match TRBD1. CDR1 is KGHSH, CDR2 LQKENI, per germline. The CDR3 extends over 14 amino acids. The ends lost 3 bases at V and 5 bases at J; junction bases unmatched: 5. The CDR3 DNA reads TGTGCCAGCTCACCGGGACAGGGAATCCACGAGCAGTACTTC. Translated: CASSPGQGIHEQYF.

In its sample, this clone was seen once. The junction does not match germline at one end; this may be a read error. This chain uses TRBV7-7 with TRBJ2-7, with TRBD2 as a possible D gene (5 bases). This CDR3 is 13 amino acids long. CDR1 and CDR2 from the germline V gene are SSHAT and FNYEAQ (reference sequence). The DNA of the CDR3 is TGTGCTAGCAGCTCGGAGGTTTATGGGGAGCAGTACTTC. Its translation: CASSSEVYGEQYF.

V usage is TRBV5-1 and J usage is TRBJ2-3, with unresolved D. Germline V gives CDR1 SGHRS, CDR2 YFSETQ. Trimming stripped 4 bases from V and 0 bases from J, with 12 bases between. This CDR3 region has 15 residues. DNA for the CDR3: TGCGCCAGCAGCCCAGAGAGCCTGAGCACAGATACGCAGTATTTT. Translating it yields CASSPESLSTDTQYF.

V gene TRBV15 combines with J gene TRBJ2-1; weak D call: TRBD1 (5 bases). There are 15 residues in the CDR3. CDR1 LNHNV and CDR2 YYDKDF come from the germline V gene (reference sequence). V gave up 1 base and J gave up 8 bases, with 15 bases separating them. As DNA, the CDR3 is TGTGCCACCAGCAGAGCCCAGTTTAACAGGCATGAGCAGTTCTTC. Translating gives CATSRAQFNRHEQFF.

V usage is TRBV19 and J usage is TRBJ2-7; maybe TRBD2 (6 bases). This CDR3 spans 13 amino acids. CDR1 and CDR2 from the germline V gene are LNHDA and SQIVND (reference sequence). V lost 5 bases and J 2 bases, leaving 10 bases between the germline ends. For the CDR3, the DNA is TGTGCCAGTAGTGGGACTCCCCCCTACGAGCAGTACTTC. This encodes CASSGTPPYEQYF.